These 32 T cell receptor beta chains originate from one sample sequenced in a study of blood T cell repertoires in COVID-19. Clones were read by immunoSEQ multiplex PCR, and TCRdb kept only the in-frame ones, dropping some. The table shows more than 80,000 clones, with roughly 84% occurring only once. The sample was peripheral blood. The source of these receptors is a woman of 80 years or more with COVID-19, enrolled during active disease.

The J gene is TRBJ2-2, the V gene TRBV11-2; D is possibly TRBD2 (6 bases). This CDR3 region has 15 residues. V shed 1 base and J shed 5 bases, with 11 bases lying between them. CDR1 and CDR2 (germline): SGHAT, FQNNGV. DNA of the CDR3: TGTGCCAGCAGCTTAGGAGTGGGGGGAACCGGGGAGCTGTTTTTT. As protein: CASSLGVGGTGELFF.

This chain joins TRBV3-1 (or the pseudogene TRBV3-2) and TRBJ1-1; D call uncertain. The CDR3 loop spans 14 amino acids. The V and J ends lost 3 bases and 1 base respectively, with 9 bases between them. CDR1 is LGHDT, CDR2 YNNKEL, per germline (reference sequence). CDR3 in amino acids: CASSHSPQNTEAFF. CDR3 DNA: TGTGCCAGCAGCCATTCCCCCCAGAACACTGAAGCTTTCTTT.

V gene TRBV27 combines with J gene TRBJ2-5; the match to TRBD1 covers 8 bases. CDR1 MNHEY and CDR2 SMNVEV come from the germline V gene (reference sequence). J was trimmed by 1 base and V by 5 bases; bases with no gene match: 9. The CDR3 sequence is 16 residues long. The DNA for the CDR3 is TGTGCCAGCAGTCTGGGGTCGGGACAGGCCCAAGAGACCCAGTACTTC. This codes for CASSLGSGQAQETQYF.

V gene TRBV6-1 combines with J gene TRBJ2-1; 11 positions match TRBD2. The CDR3 has 18 amino acids. Trimming removed 2 bases from V and 4 bases from J; junction bases left unmatched: 10. Germline assignment: CDR1 MNHNS and CDR2 SASEGT. The CDR3 region is CASSERASGRSLYNEQFF. In nucleotides, the CDR3 is TGTGCCAGCAGTGAACGGGCTAGCGGGAGGAGTCTTTACAATGAGCAGTTCTTC.

The rearrangement links TRBV24-1 to TRBJ2-7, with D maybe TRBD1 (5 bases). Germline CDR1 is KGHDR and CDR2 is SFDVKD. This CDR3 region has 12 residues. With 4 bases removed from V and 9 bases from J, the gap between germline ends came to 12 bases. CDR3 nucleotide sequence: TGTGCCACCAGTGAGGACACCTCAGGGCAGTACTTC. This translates into CATSEDTSGQYF.

This clone was seen a few times. This chain connects TRBV4-1 to TRBJ2-1; TRBD2 aligns across 12 bases. With V trimmed by 4 bases and J by 0 bases, 13 bases remained unmatched. The CDR3 runs to 20 residues. CDR1 and CDR2 (germline): MGHRA, YSYEKL. The CDR3 protein is CASSRAPGLAGPSSYNEQFF. CDR3 nucleotides: TGCGCCAGCAGCCGAGCCCCCGGACTAGCGGGGCCGAGCTCCTACAATGAGCAGTTCTTC.

Of note for this clone: A read error may account for a junction end that differs from germline. J is TRBJ1-2 and V is TRBV7-7, with 8 bases aligning to TRBD1. The CDR3 runs to 16 residues. CDR1 is SSHAT, CDR2 FNYEAQ, per germline (reference sequence). The chain's CDR3 is CASSSQYRGSNYGYTF. The CDR3 bases are TGTGCTAGCAGCTCCCAATACAGGGGGTCCAACTATGGCTACACCTTC. Complete variable domain (other parts from reference TRBV7-7 and TRBJ1-2): GAGVSQSPRYKVTKRGQDVTLRCDPISSHATLYWYQQALGQGPEFLTYFNYEAQPDKSGLPSDRFSAERPEGSISTLTIQRTEQRDSAMYRCASSSQYRGSNYGYTFGSGTRLTVV.

This chain links TRBV5-1 with TRBJ2-1, with 8 bases fitting TRBD2. Trimming removed 0 bases from V and 5 bases from J; junction bases left unmatched: 7. Per germline, CDR1 SGHRS and CDR2 YFSETQ. The CDR3 is 16 residues long. CDR3 sequence: CASSLGAGVGHNEQFF. The CDR3 DNA reads as TGCGCCAGCAGCTTGGGAGCGGGAGTAGGCCACAATGAGCAGTTCTTC.

The rearrangement joins TRBV11-3 to TRBJ2-1; 9 bases align to TRBD1. The CDR3 covers 15 residues. The V and J ends lost 6 bases and 8 bases, in that order; junction bases with no gene match: 11. Germline V gives CDR1 SGHNT, CDR2 YENEEA. This CDR3 is CASSLNGQGFDEQFF. CDR3 in DNA: TGTGCCAGCAGTCTTAACGGACAGGGGTTCGATGAGCAGTTCTTC.

V usage is TRBV3-1 (or the pseudogene TRBV3-2) and J usage is TRBJ1-2; the match to TRBD1 covers 7 bases. The CDR3 is 13 amino acids. The germline V gene encodes CDR1 LGHDT and CDR2 YNNKEL (reference sequence). Germline trimming cut 3 bases from V and 7 bases from J; bases unmatched to any gene: 5. CDR3 in amino acids: CASSHGTVGGYTF. In DNA, the CDR3 is TGTGCCAGCAGCCACGGGACAGTGGGTGGCTACACCTTC.

This chain links TRBV10-3 with TRBJ2-5, with 11 bases identical to TRBD1. The trim removed 3 bases at V and 4 bases at J, leaving 4 bases unmatched. The CDR3 is 15 amino acids. Germline CDR1 is ENHRY and CDR2 is SYGVKD. The CDR3 loop reads CAISDMGQGGETQYF. CDR3 bases: TGTGCCATCAGTGATATGGGACAGGGGGGAGAGACCCAGTACTTC.

The genes are TRBV11-3 and TRBJ2-3; 7 positions match TRBD2. The CDR3 runs 15 residues. Germline-derived CDR1 and CDR2 are SGHNT and YENEEA. J lost 3 bases, V lost 1 base, and 4 bases had no gene match. CDR3 sequence (DNA): TGTGCCAGCAGCTTAGGAGCGGGGAGGACAGATACGCAGTATTTT. As protein: CASSLGAGRTDTQYF.

CDR3 sequence: CASSQDTGGLPAKNIQYF. The CDR3 region has the DNA TGTGCCAGCAGCCAAGATACGGGGGGACTTCCAGCCAAAAACATTCAGTACTTC. The rearrangement uses TRBV3-1 (or the pseudogene TRBV3-2) and TRBJ2-4; TRBD2 aligns across 7 bases. CDR1 is LGHDT, CDR2 YNNKEL, per germline (reference sequence). The CDR3 has 18 amino acids. The trim removed 0 bases at V and 0 bases at J, leaving 8 bases unmatched.

This chain joins TRBV19 and TRBJ1-5; 7 bases line up with TRBD1. The V segment lost 4 bases and the J segment 5 bases; nucleotides outside the gene matches: 17. Germline CDR1 and CDR2: LNHDA and SQIVND (reference sequence). CDR3 length: 18 residues. The CDR3: CASSTRLSTGNLDQPQHF. In nucleotides, the CDR3 is TGTGCCAGTAGTACCCGGCTATCGACAGGGAATCTCGATCAGCCCCAGCATTTT.

The chain joins TRBV11-2 to TRBJ2-4; D is unclear. CDR1 and CDR2 (germline): SGHAT, FQNNGV. CDR3 length: 13 residues. Deletions cut 0 bases from V and 10 bases from J, with 10 bases between. CDR3 sequence reads: CASSLDIHEIQYF. In nucleotides, the CDR3 is TGTGCCAGCAGCTTAGACATCCACGAGATTCAGTACTTC.

This clone was detected only once. The chain employs TRBV5-4 and TRBJ2-7; 8 bases match TRBD2. Unmatched junction bases numbered 8, after V lost 4 bases and J lost 2 bases. Germline CDR1 reads SGHNT; CDR2 reads YYREEE (reference sequence). This CDR3 contains 15 residues. The CDR3 reads CASSRRSGATYEQYF. CDR3 coding DNA: TGTGCCAGCAGCCGCCGTAGCGGGGCGACCTACGAGCAGTACTTC.

The chain carries TRBV5-1 and TRBJ2-5; D unresolved. Trimming cost V 1 base and J 4 bases, with 5 bases left between them. The germline V gene encodes CDR1 SGHRS and CDR2 YFSETQ. The CDR3 extends over 12 amino acids. The CDR3 sequence: CASSLIGETQYF. CDR3 nucleotide sequence: TGCGCCAGCAGCTTGATCGGAGAGACCCAGTACTTC.

The chain combines TRBV5-1 with TRBJ2-1, with 10 bases identical to TRBD2. This CDR3 spans 18 amino acids. V gave up 0 bases and J gave up 5 bases; unmatched junction bases: 11. Germline-derived CDR1 and CDR2 are SGHRS and YFSETQ. CDR3 residues: CASSLASTSGIMNNEQFF. The CDR3 DNA follows: TGCGCCAGCAGCTTGGCCTCTACTAGCGGGATTATGAACAATGAGCAGTTCTTC.

The chain is built from TRBV10-3 and TRBJ2-7, with TRBD1 as a possible D gene (6 bases). V was clipped by 9 bases and J by 4 bases, with 19 bases between them. The CDR3 contains 14 residues. Germline V CDR1 and CDR2: ENHRY, SYGVKD. In DNA form, the CDR3 reads TGTGCCATGGGAACAGGGAGCGTTTCATACGAGCAGTACTTC. Translation gives CAMGTGSVSYEQYF.

This chain connects TRBV12-3 or TRBV12-4 to TRBJ1-2, with a possible D match to TRBD1 (5 bases). The germline V and J ends were trimmed by 5 bases and 4 bases, with 11 bases remaining between them. The CDR3 is 13 residues long. CDR3: CASSQMGGYGYTF. CDR3 nucleotide sequence: TGTGCCAGCAGTCAGATGGGGGGCTATGGCTACACCTTC.

The chain recombines TRBV4-3 with TRBJ1-5; D perhaps matches TRBD1 (5 bases). The CDR3 is made up of 16 amino acids. V was shortened by 0 bases and J by 2 bases, with 11 bases between the two germline ends. CDR1 is LGHNA, CDR2 YSLEER, per germline. This CDR3 reads CASSQDLDRGNQPQHF. CDR3 DNA sequence: TGCGCCAGCAGCCAAGATCTAGACAGAGGCAATCAGCCCCAGCATTTT.

This clone was detected a few times. This chain joins TRBV25-1 and TRBJ1-2; D gene ambiguous. V shed 5 bases and J shed 3 bases, with 4 bases lying between them. The germline gives CDR1 MGHDK, CDR2 SYGVNS. The CDR3 is made up of 11 amino acids. CDR3 loop: CASSNYYGYTF. The CDR3 DNA follows: TGTGCCAGCAGTAACTACTATGGCTACACCTTC.

This rearrangement joins TRBV5-4 to TRBJ1-2; 8 bases map to TRBD1. This CDR3 contains 15 residues. V shed 4 bases, J shed 8 bases, and the junction held 13 bases outside the gene matches. The germline V gene has CDR1 SGHNT and CDR2 YYREEE (reference sequence). DNA of the CDR3: TGTGCCAGCAGCCCTGACGACGGGACAGGTCAAGGCTACACCTTC. This encodes CASSPDDGTGQGYTF.

The rearrangement uses TRBV19 and TRBJ2-1; possible D gene TRBD2, 5 bases. Per the germline V gene, CDR1 is LNHDA and CDR2 is SQIVND (reference sequence). The CDR3 contains 15 residues. V was shortened by 6 bases and J by 0 bases, with 12 bases between the two germline ends. CDR3 residues: CASSGILLSYNEQFF. CDR3 nucleotides: TGTGCCAGTAGCGGGATTTTACTCTCCTACAATGAGCAGTTCTTC. Full variable domain (missing parts from reference TRBV19 and TRBJ2-1): DGGITQSPKYLFRKEGQNVTLSCEQNLNHDAMYWYRQDPGQGLRLIYYSQIVNDFQKGDIAEGYSVSREKKESFPLTVTSAQKNPTAFYLCASSGILLSYNEQFFGPGTRLTVL.

The gene calls are TRBV5-1 and TRBJ2-7; tentative D call: TRBD2 (6 bases). Germline CDR1 and CDR2: SGHRS and YFSETQ. This CDR3 region has 14 residues. V shed 5 bases and J shed 2 bases, with 14 bases lying between them. Here the CDR3 reads CASRSSVSTYEQYF. For the CDR3, the DNA is TGCGCCAGCAGATCTAGCGTGTCGACCTACGAGCAGTACTTC.

This chain connects TRBV7-2 to TRBJ1-2, with 10 nucleotides matching TRBD1. Germline CDR1 is SGHTA and CDR2 is FQGNSA. V lost 3 bases and J lost 6; bases outside the gene matches: 7. The CDR3 sequence is 15 residues long. The CDR3 coding sequence is TGTGCCAGCAGCTTCCCTCCCGGGACAGGGGATGGCTACACCTTC. Protein sequence: CASSFPPGTGDGYTF. Complete variable domain (other parts from reference TRBV7-2 and TRBJ1-2): GAGVSQSPSNKVTEKGKDVELRCDPISGHTALYWYRQSLGQGLEFLIYFQGNSAPDKSGLPSDRFSAERTGGSVSTLTIQRTQQEDSAVYLCASSFPPGTGDGYTFGSGTRLTVV.

This clone came up a few times. The chain joins TRBV5-4 to TRBJ2-7, with 7 bases matching TRBD2. Germline lookup yields CDR1 SGHNT and CDR2 YYREEE (reference sequence). Trimming took 1 base from V and 0 from J; bases not matched to a gene: 10. The length of the CDR3 is 17 residues. The CDR3 DNA sequence: TGTGCCAGCAGCTTGAGGGACTATGCCTTTCCCTCCTACGAGCAGTACTTC. Translation gives CASSLRDYAFPSYEQYF. The variable domain in full, completed from reference TRBV5-4 and TRBJ2-7, reads ETGVTQSPTHLIKTRGQQVTLRCSSQSGHNTVSWYQQALGQGPQFIFQYYREEENGRGNFPPRFSGLQFPNYSSELNVNALELDDSALYLCASSLRDYAFPSYEQYFGPGTRLTVT.

The chain carries TRBV29-1 and TRBJ2-3, with 10 bases identical to TRBD1. J lost 6 bases, V lost 7 bases, and 16 bases had no gene match. The germline gives CDR1 SQVTM, CDR2 ANQGSEA. The CDR3 has 16 residues. CDR3 sequence reads: CSGRKTGGRVFDTQYF. The CDR3 nucleotides read TGCAGCGGGAGAAAGACAGGGGGCCGAGTTTTTGATACGCAGTATTTT.

The chain couples TRBV19 to TRBJ2-2, with D possibly TRBD1 on 5 matching bases. The CDR3 is 14 amino acids. Germline assignment: CDR1 LNHDA and CDR2 SQIVND (reference sequence). V was trimmed by 7 bases and J by 6 bases, leaving 15 bases between them. In DNA form, the CDR3 reads TGTGCCAGTATCGGCCAGGGTAACCCCGGGGAGCTGTTTTTT. Amino acids: CASIGQGNPGELFF.

The CDR3, as DNA: TGTGCCAGCAGCCAGGGACAGCGTCTCTACGAGCAGTACTTC. It specifies CASSQGQRLYEQYF. The chain has TRBV3-1 (or the pseudogene TRBV3-2) and TRBJ2-7; 7 positions match TRBD1. The CDR3 runs to 14 residues. V was pared by 3 bases and J by 3 bases, with 5 bases of the junction left unmatched. The V gene's germline CDR1 is LGHDT and CDR2 YNNKEL (reference sequence).

This sequence joins TRBV6-6 and TRBJ1-3; D gene ambiguous. V was pared by 7 bases and J by 5 bases, with 9 bases between. The germline gives CDR1 MNHNY, CDR2 SVGAGI (reference sequence). The CDR3 has 12 residues. The CDR3 region is CASTSSRNTIYF. In DNA, the CDR3 is TGTGCCAGCACCTCGAGTCGAAACACCATATATTTT.

The chain links TRBV2 to TRBJ2-7, with 12 bases aligning to TRBD2. This CDR3 contains 13 residues. The germline V gene encodes CDR1 SNHLY and CDR2 FYNNEI. V was clipped by 6 bases and J by 3 bases; unmatched bases: 0. Here the CDR3 reads CASRLAGGYEQYF. CDR3 sequence (DNA): TGTGCCAGCAGACTAGCGGGGGGCTACGAGCAGTACTTC.